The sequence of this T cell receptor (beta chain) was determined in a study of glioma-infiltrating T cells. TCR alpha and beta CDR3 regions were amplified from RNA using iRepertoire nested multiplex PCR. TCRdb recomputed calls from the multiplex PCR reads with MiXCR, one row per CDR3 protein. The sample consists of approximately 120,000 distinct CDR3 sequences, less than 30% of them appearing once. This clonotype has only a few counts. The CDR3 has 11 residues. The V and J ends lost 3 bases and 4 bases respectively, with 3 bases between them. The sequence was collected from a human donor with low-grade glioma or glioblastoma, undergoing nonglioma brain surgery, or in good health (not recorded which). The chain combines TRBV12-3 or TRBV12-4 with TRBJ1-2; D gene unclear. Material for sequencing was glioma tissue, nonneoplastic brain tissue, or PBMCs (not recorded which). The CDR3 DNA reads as TGTGCCAGCAGTTTCGGCTATGGCTACACCTTC. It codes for CASSFGYGYTF.